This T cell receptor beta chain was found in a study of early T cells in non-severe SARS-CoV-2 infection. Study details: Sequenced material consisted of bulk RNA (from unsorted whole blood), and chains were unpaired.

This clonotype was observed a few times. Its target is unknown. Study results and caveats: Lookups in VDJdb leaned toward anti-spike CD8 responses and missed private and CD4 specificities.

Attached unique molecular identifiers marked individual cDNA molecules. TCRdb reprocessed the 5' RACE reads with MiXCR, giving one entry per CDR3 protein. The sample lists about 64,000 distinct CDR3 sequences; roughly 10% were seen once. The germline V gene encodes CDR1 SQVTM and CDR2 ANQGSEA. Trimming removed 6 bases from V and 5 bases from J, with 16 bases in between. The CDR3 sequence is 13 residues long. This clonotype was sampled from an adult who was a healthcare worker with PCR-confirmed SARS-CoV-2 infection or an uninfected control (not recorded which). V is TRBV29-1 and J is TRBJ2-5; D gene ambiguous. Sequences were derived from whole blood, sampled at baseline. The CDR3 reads CSVQLVVLETQYF. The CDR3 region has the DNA TGCAGCGTCCAGTTAGTTGTATTGGAGACCCAGTACTTC. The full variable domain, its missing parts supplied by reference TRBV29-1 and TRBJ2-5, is SAVISQKPSRDICQRGTSLTIQCQVDSQVTMMFWYRQQPGQSLTLIATANQGSEATYESGFVIDKFPISRPNLTFSTLTVSNMSPEDSSIYLCSVQLVVLETQYFGPGTRLLVL.